This entry lists 10 T cell receptor beta chains sequenced from one sample in a study of blood T cell repertoires in COVID-19. TCRdb keeps only in-frame clones here, not all; method: immunoSEQ multiplex PCR. Among about 140,000 clones, 60% to 85% were seen once, and the ten largest hold over 4%. The sequenced material came from peripheral blood. The receptors here all came from a woman aged 80 or over with active or convalescent COVID-19.

This clone showed up just once. V usage is TRBV7-8 and J usage is TRBJ1-5; TRBD1 matches at 8 bases. The CDR3 extends over 15 amino acids. The V gene's germline CDR1 is SGHVS and CDR2 FQNEAQ. Unmatched junction bases numbered 4, after V lost 4 bases and J lost 2 bases. For the CDR3, the DNA is TGTGCCAGCAGCTCACAGGGGGACCGCAATCAGCCCCAGCATTTT. It yields the protein CASSSQGDRNQPQHF.

The chain combines TRBV12-5 with TRBJ1-3; 12 nucleotides agree with TRBD1. This CDR3 region has 16 residues. CDR1 is LGHNT, CDR2 FRNRAP, per germline. V shed 5 bases, J shed 4 bases, and the junction held 6 bases outside the gene matches. CDR3 DNA sequence: TGTGCTAGTGGTGAGGGACAGGGGGCATTCGGAAACACCATATATTTT. Encoded protein: CASGEGQGAFGNTIYF.

This clone was picked up one time. The rearrangement joins TRBV30 to TRBJ2-7, with 7 positions matching TRBD1. The V segment lost 5 bases and the J segment 3 bases; nucleotides outside the gene matches: 4. The CDR3 contains 12 residues. Germline assignment: CDR1 GTSNPN and CDR2 SVGIG (reference sequence). The DNA for the CDR3 is TGTGCCTGGGAGACAGGGATCTACGAGCAGTACTTC. Translation gives CAWETGIYEQYF.

The rearrangement uses TRBV27 and TRBJ1-1; D is perhaps TRBD1 (6 bases). V was pared by 8 bases and J by 5 bases, with 18 bases between. Germline assignment: CDR1 MNHEY and CDR2 SMNVEV (reference sequence). The CDR3 totals 14 residues. The CDR3 DNA sequence: TGTGCCAGCTCCCGAGGGGGGGGCAATACTGAAGCTTTCTTT. As protein: CASSRGGGNTEAFF.

In nucleotides, the CDR3 is TGTGCCAGCAGCCGATACAGGGGCACCGGGGAGCTGTTTTTT. Its translation: CASSRYRGTGELFF. The chain has TRBV27 and TRBJ2-2; 7 nucleotides agree with TRBD1. The CDR3 consists of 14 residues. Germline lookup yields CDR1 MNHEY and CDR2 SMNVEV (reference sequence). V lost 6 bases, J lost 4 bases, and 5 bases stayed unmatched.

V gene TRBV10-2 combines with J gene TRBJ1-5; D remains ambiguous. Trimming pared 8 bases from V and 3 bases from J, leaving 11 bases between. Germline lookup yields CDR1 WSHSY and CDR2 SAAADI. This CDR3 contains 13 residues. CDR3 sequence: CASGHSLNQPQHF. The CDR3 bases are TGCGCCAGCGGGCACAGTCTCAATCAGCCCCAGCATTTT.

The chain couples TRBV5-1 to TRBJ1-2, with 7 bases that match TRBD1. CDR3 length equals 15 residues. Looked up from germline, CDR1 is SGHRS and CDR2 is YFSETQ. V was pared by 4 bases and J by 1 base, with 7 bases of the junction left unmatched. The CDR3 loop reads CASSGTRGINYGYTF. DNA for the CDR3: TGCGCCAGCAGCGGAACCAGGGGGATTAACTATGGCTACACCTTC.

In this sample, this clone turned up many times. The chain is built from TRBV12-3 or TRBV12-4 and TRBJ1-2; maybe TRBD1 (6 bases). The CDR3 is made up of 13 amino acids. V was cut by 2 bases and J by 7 bases, with 11 bases left in between. CDR3 sequence (DNA): TGTGCCAGCAGTTTACTGGGGGCCGGTGGCTACACCTTC. This sequence encodes CASSLLGAGGYTF.

This clone was counted a few times. The genes are TRBV20-1 and TRBJ1-2, with D possibly TRBD1 on 5 matching bases. Germline assignment: CDR1 DFQATT and CDR2 SNEGSKA (reference sequence). Trimming pared 3 bases from V and 12 bases from J, leaving 14 bases between. The CDR3 consists of 11 residues. The CDR3 sequence: CSASYRQGNTF. The CDR3 nucleotides read TGCAGTGCTAGTTACCGGCAGGGTAACACCTTC.

V usage is TRBV5-1 and J usage is TRBJ1-1, with TRBD1 matching 10 bases. Germline V gene sequence: CDR1 SGHRS, CDR2 YFSETQ. V was clipped by 0 bases and J by 5 bases; unmatched bases: 13. This CDR3 region has 18 residues. The CDR3 bases are TGCGCCAGCAGCTTGGCGGGGAGACAGGGGGCCGCCGTAACTGAAGCTTTCTTT. Translation gives CASSLAGRQGAAVTEAFF.